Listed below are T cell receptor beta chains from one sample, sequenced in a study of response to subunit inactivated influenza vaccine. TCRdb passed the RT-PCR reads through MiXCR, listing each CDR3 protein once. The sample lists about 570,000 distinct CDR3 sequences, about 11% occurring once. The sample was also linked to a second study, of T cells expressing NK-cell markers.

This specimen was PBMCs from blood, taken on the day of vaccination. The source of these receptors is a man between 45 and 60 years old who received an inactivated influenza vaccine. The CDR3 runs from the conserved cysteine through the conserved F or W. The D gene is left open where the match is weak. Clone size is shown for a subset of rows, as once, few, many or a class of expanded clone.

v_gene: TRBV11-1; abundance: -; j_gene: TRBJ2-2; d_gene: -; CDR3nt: TGTGCCAGCAGCTTAGGCTTTCGAGGCTCCGGTGCGAACACCGGGGAGCTGTTTTTT; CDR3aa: CASSLGFRGSGANTGELFF
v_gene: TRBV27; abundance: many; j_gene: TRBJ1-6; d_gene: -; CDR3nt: TGTGCCAGCAGTTTTCGGGCTTATAATTCACCCCTCCACTTT; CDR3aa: CASSFRAYNSPLHF
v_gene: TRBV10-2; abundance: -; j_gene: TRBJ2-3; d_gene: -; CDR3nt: TGCGCCAGCAGTGGCTTGGACTTCACAGATACGCAGTATTTT; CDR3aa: CASSGLDFTDTQYF
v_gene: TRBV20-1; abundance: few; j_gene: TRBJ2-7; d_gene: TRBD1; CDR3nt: TGCAGTGCTAGTTCTCAGGGGGTCTACGAGCAGTACTTC; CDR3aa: CSASSQGVYEQYF
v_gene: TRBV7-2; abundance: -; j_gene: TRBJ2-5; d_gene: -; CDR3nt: TGTGCCAGCAGGGGTACCGGTAGACACTGGGAGACCCAGTACTTC; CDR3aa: CASRGTGRHWETQYF
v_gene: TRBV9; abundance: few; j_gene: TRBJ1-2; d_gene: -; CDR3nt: TGTGCCAGCAGCGCCCCGGGACGGGATTATGGCTACACCTTC; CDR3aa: CASSAPGRDYGYTF
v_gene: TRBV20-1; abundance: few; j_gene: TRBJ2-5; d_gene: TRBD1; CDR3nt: TGCAGTGCTAGCTATCAGGGGGACCAAGAGACCCAGTACTTC; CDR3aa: CSASYQGDQETQYF
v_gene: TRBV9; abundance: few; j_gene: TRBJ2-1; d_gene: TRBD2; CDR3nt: TGTGCCAGCAGCGTAGGAGCGGGAGGACCTAATGAGCAGTTCTTC; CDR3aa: CASSVGAGGPNEQFF
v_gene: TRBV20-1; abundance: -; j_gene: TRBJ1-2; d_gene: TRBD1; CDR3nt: TGCAGTGCCCTGGGGGCAGGGGGGGGAGGCTACACCTTC; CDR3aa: CSALGAGGGGYTF
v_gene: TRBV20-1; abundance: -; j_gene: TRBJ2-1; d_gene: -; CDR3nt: TGCAGTGCTAGTACTCTAGGGAACCCCTACAATGAGCAGTTCTTC; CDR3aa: CSASTLGNPYNEQFF
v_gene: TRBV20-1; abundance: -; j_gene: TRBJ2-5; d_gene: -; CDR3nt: TGCAGTGCTAGACCAACTAGGGTAGTACAAGAGACCCAGTACTTC; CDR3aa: CSARPTRVVQETQYF
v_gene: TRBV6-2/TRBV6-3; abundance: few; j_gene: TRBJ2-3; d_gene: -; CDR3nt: TGTGCCAGCAGTCACGAGCGGGGCACAGATACGCAGTATTTT; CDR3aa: CASSHERGTDTQYF
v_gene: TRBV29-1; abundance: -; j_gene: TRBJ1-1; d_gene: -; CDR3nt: TGCAGCGTTGCGGACCCCCCGGGCACTGAAGCTTTCTTT; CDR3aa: CSVADPPGTEAFF
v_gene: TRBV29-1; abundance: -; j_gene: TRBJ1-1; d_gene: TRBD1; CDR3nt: TGCAGCGTTGCTTACAGGGGGGACACTGAAGCTTTCTTT; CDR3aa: CSVAYRGDTEAFF
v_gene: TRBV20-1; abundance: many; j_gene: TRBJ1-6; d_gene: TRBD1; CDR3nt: TGCAGTGCTAGTACTGCGGGACAGTATAATTCACCCCTCCACTTT; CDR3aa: CSASTAGQYNSPLHF
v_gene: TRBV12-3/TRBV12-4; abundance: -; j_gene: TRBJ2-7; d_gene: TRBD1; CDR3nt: TGTGCCAGCAGTTTAGGGGACAGGGGTTCCGAGCAGTACTTC; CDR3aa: CASSLGDRGSEQYF
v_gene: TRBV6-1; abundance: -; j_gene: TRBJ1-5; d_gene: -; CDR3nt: TGTGCCAGCAGCCGGATAGGGTTCAGTCCCCAGCATTTT; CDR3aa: CASSRIGFSPQHF
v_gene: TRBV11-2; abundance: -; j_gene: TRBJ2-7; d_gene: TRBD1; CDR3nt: TGTGCCAGCAGCTTAGACCGGGACAGGACCTACGAGCAGTACTTC; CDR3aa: CASSLDRDRTYEQYF
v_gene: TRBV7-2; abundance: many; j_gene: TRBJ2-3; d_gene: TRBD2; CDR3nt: TGTGCCAGCAGTCTCGGACTAGCTTCGGCAGATACGCAGTATTTT; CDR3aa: CASSLGLASADTQYF
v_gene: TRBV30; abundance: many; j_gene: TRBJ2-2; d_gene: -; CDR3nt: TGTGCCTGGAGTACCGAGGACGGATACACCGGGGAGCTGTTTTTT; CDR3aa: CAWSTEDGYTGELFF
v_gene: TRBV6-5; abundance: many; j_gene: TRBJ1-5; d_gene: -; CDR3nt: TGTGCCAGCAGTTACGGGGGGGGCGGCAATCAGCCCCAGCATTTT; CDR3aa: CASSYGGGGNQPQHF
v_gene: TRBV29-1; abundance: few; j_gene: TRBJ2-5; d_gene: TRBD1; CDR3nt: TGCAGCGTTGAAGGGACAGGGCCACAAGAGACCCAGTACTTC; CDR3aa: CSVEGTGPQETQYF
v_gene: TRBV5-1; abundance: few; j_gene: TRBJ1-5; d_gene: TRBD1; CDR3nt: TGCGCCAGCAGCTTGGGGGACAGCCTTGGGCAGCCCCAGCATTTT; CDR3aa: CASSLGDSLGQPQHF
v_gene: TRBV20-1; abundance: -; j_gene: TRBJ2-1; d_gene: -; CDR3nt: TGCAGTGCTAGAGAAAGCGTGGGGTCTGGTGAGCAGTTCTTC; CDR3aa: CSARESVGSGEQFF
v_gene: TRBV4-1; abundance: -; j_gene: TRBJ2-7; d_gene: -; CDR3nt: TGCGCCAGCAGCCAAGGGTTGTGGAGGGACACGGTCTCCTACGAGCAGTACTTC; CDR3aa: CASSQGLWRDTVSYEQYF
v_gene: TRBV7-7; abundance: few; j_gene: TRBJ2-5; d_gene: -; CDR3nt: TGTGCCAGCAGCACCCAACGACAAGAGACCCAGTACTTC; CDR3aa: CASSTQRQETQYF
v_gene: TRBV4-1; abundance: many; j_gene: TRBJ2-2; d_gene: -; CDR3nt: TGCGCCAGCAGCCTAGACCGCGGAGGGCGGGAGCTGTTTTTT; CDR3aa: CASSLDRGGRELFF
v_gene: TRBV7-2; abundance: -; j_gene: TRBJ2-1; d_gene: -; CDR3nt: TGTGCCAGCAGCTATGTTGGCGGGGGCAGAGAGGAGGAGCAGTTCTTC; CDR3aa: CASSYVGGGREEEQFF
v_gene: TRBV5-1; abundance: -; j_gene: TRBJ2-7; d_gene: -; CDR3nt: TGCGCCAGCAGCCCCCGGTGGGGGGCAGGGACTTACGAGCAGTACTTC; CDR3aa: CASSPRWGAGTYEQYF
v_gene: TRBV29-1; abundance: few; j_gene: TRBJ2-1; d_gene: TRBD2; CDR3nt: TGCAGCGTTGAAATAATAGGCTCACTAGCGGAGTCCTACAATGAGCAGTTCTTC; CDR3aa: CSVEIIGSLAESYNEQFF
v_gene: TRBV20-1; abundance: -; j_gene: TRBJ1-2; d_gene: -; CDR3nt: TGCAGTGCTTGGACCTATCCCTATGGCTACACCTTC; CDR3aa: CSAWTYPYGYTF
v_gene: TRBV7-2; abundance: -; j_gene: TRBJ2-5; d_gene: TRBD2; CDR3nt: TGTGCCAGCAGATTAACTAGCGGGGGAACCCAAGAGACCCAGTACTTC; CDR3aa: CASRLTSGGTQETQYF
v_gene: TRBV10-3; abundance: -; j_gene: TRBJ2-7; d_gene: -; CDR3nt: TGTGCCACCTTTTTTTTGGGCGAGCAGTACTTC; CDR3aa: CATFFLGEQYF
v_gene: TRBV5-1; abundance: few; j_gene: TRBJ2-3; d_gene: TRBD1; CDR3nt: TGCGCCAGCAGCGGACAGGGTTTCCGCCTCACAGATACGCAGTATTTT; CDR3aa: CASSGQGFRLTDTQYF
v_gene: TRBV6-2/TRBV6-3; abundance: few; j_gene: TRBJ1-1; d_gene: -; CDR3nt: TGTGCCACCGTTGGGGGGGCGTGGACTGAAGCTTTCTTT; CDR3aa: CATVGGAWTEAFF
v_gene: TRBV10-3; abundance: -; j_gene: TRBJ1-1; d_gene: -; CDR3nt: TGTGCCATCAGTGTTCTGATGAACACTGAAGCTTTCTTT; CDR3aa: CAISVLMNTEAFF
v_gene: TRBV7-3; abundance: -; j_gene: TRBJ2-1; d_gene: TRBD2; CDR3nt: TGTGCCAGCAGCCTAGGGACTAGTCGGTCCAATGAGCAGTTCTTC; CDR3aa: CASSLGTSRSNEQFF
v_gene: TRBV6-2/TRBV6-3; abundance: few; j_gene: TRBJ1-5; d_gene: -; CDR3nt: TGTGCCAGCAGTTACAGCGGGGGAGTTAGTCAGCCCCAGCATTTT; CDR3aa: CASSYSGGVSQPQHF
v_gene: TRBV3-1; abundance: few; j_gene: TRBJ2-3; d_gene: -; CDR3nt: TGTGCCAGCAGCCAAGATGTGTACGGCACAGATACGCAGTATTTT; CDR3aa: CASSQDVYGTDTQYF
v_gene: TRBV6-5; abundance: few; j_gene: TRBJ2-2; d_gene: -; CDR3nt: TGTGCCAGCCGAGAGAACGCCGGGGAGCTGTTTTTT; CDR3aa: CASRENAGELFF
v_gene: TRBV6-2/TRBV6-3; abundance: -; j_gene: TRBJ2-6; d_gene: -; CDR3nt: TGTGCCAGCAGAACGACCGCAGGCGCTGGGTGGTCTGGGGCCAACGTCCTGACTTTC; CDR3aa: CASRTTAGAGWSGANVLTF
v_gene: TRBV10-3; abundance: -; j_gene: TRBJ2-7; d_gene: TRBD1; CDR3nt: TGTGCCATCAGTGAGAACGACAGGGTGTACGAGCAGTACTTC; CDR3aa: CAISENDRVYEQYF
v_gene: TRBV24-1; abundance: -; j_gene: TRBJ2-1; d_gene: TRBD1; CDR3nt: TGTGCCACCAGTGATCCACAGGGGACGAGCTCCTACAATGAGCAGTTCTTC; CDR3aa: CATSDPQGTSSYNEQFF
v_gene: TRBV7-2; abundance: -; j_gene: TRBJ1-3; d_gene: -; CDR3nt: TGTGCCACCTGCTTAGACCAACCGGGGCTTGGAAACACCATATATTTT; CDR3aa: CATCLDQPGLGNTIYF
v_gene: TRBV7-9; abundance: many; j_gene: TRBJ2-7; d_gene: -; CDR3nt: TGTGCCAGCAGCTTAGCAGGGGTCTACGAGCAGTACTTC; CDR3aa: CASSLAGVYEQYF